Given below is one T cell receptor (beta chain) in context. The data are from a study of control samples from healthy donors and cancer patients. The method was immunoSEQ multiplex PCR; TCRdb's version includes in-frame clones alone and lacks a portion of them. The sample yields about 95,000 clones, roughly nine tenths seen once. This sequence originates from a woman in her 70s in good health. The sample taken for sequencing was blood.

CDR3 in DNA: TGTGCCAGCAGTTACTCGCCATACGCGGGACTTTTTACGCAGTATTTT. Translation gives CASSYSPYAGLFTQYF. J is TRBJ2-3 and V is TRBV6-5; a possible D gene is TRBD2 (6 bases). The CDR3 covers 16 residues. Trimming pared 0 bases from V and 8 bases from J, leaving 18 bases between. From germline, CDR1 is MNHEY and CDR2 SVGAGI.